Listed here are 8 T cell receptor beta chains from one sample, sequenced in a study of beta chain features in type 1 diabetes. Expressed TCRB transcripts were sequenced after all isolated RNA was converted to cDNA. Repertoires were generated with immunoSEQ multiplex PCR, while TCRdb's copy carries only in-frame clones and drops some. The sample includes fewer than 350,000 clones, around 7.3% seen only once; the top ten take more than 0.8%. The sequenced material came from central memory CD4+ T cells from blood. All receptors derive from a young woman in good health.

Note on this clone: Its ends do not fully match the called genes, so a read error is possible. The V gene is TRBV6-1, the J gene TRBJ2-1, with a possible D match to TRBD1 (5 bases). The germline gives CDR1 MNHNS, CDR2 SASEGT. The CDR3 has 11 amino acids. The CDR3 DNA reads as TGTGCCAGCAGTGTGTTACAGGTTCGGATCTTC. Its protein product is CASSVLQVRIF.

This clone has only a few counts. This rearrangement joins TRBV23-1 to TRBJ2-5, with D perhaps matching TRBD2 (6 bases). TRBV23-1 carries the ORF label, with uncertain function. Trimming removed 0 bases at V and 5 bases at J, with 13 bases between. CDR3 length: 15 amino acids. CDR3 DNA sequence: TGCGCCAGCAGTCAATCTCGGGGGAATTGGGAGACCCAGTACTTC. This encodes CASSQSRGNWETQYF.

The chain links TRBV28 to TRBJ2-5; the D gene is possibly TRBD1 (6 bases). This CDR3 has 12 amino acids. CDR1 is MDHEN, CDR2 SYDVKM, per germline. V lost 7 bases and J 4 bases, leaving 10 bases between the germline ends. The CDR3 region has the DNA TGTGCCAGCATGGCCAGGGGAGAGACCCAGTACTTC. Its protein product is CASMARGETQYF. Full variable domain (missing parts from reference TRBV28 and TRBJ2-5): DVKVTQSSRYLVKRTGEKVFLECVQDMDHENMFWYRQDPGLGLRLIYFSYDVKMKEKGDIPEGYSVSREKKERFSLILESASTNQTSMYLCASMARGETQYFGPGTRLLVL.

This clone occurred many times. The chain carries TRBV7-9 and TRBJ2-1; perhaps TRBD1 as D (6 bases). V was clipped by 4 bases and J by 4 bases, with 14 bases between them. Germline lookup yields CDR1 SEHNR and CDR2 FQNEAQ (reference sequence). The CDR3 totals 15 residues. CDR3: CASSSGVGGYNEQFF. For the CDR3, the DNA is TGTGCCAGCAGCTCAGGGGTTGGCGGTTACAATGAGCAGTTCTTC.

V usage is TRBV30 and J usage is TRBJ1-5, with TRBD1 as a possible D gene (5 bases). CDR3 length: 15 residues. CDR1 and CDR2 from the germline V gene are GTSNPN and SVGIG (reference sequence). The V end was cut by 1 base, the J end by 7 bases, with 17 bases between. The chain's CDR3 is CAWSEGPQLAQPQHF. The CDR3, as DNA: TGTGCCTGGAGTGAGGGACCCCAATTGGCACAGCCCCAGCATTTT.

This clone was seen at least ten times. This sequence joins TRBV7-6 and TRBJ2-5, with unresolved D. The CDR3 is made up of 14 amino acids. Germline V gives CDR1 SGHVS, CDR2 FNYEAQ. The V end was cut by 1 base, the J end by 2 bases, with 8 bases between. CDR3 DNA sequence: TGTGCCAGCAGCTTAGTGGCGGTTCAAGAGACCCAGTACTTC. Translating it yields CASSLVAVQETQYF.

This clone showed up just a few times. The V gene is TRBV20-1, the J gene TRBJ1-1; the D is unclear. This CDR3 is 11 amino acids long. Looked up from germline, CDR1 is DFQATT and CDR2 is SNEGSKA (reference sequence). The CDR3 loop is CSSFSDTEAFF. The CDR3 DNA reads TGCAGCAGCTTTTCAGACACTGAAGCTTTCTTT.

A few counts support this clone. The rearrangement links TRBV7-3 to TRBJ2-4; D tentatively fits TRBD1 or TRBD2 (5 bases each). The germline V gene has CDR1 SGHTA and CDR2 FQGTGA. The V and J ends lost 4 bases and 6 bases respectively, with 25 bases between them. The CDR3 loop spans 18 amino acids. The CDR3 is CASSSVRGRDVEGNIQYF. The CDR3 DNA is TGTGCCAGCAGCTCTGTCCGGGGCCGAGATGTCGAGGGAAACATTCAGTACTTC.